The present T cell receptor beta chain was sequenced within a study of spatial heterogeneity in lung cancer. Time point specified: sample taken at primary tumor resection. Donors were around 70 untreated early-stage non-small cell lung cancer patients. This clonotype has at least ten counts. The CDR3 length is 14 residues. V lost 0 bases, J lost 4 bases, and 0 bases stayed unmatched. The presence of a unique molecular identifier marked each TCR cDNA molecule. Each CDR3 protein gets one entry after TCRdb re-called the 5' RACE reads with MiXCR. The top ten clones hold around two fifths of a sample with 40,000 to 45,000 distinct CDR3 sequences, over 6.5% of them seen once.

This chain uses TRBV12-3 or TRBV12-4 with TRBJ1-2; 9 bases map to TRBD1. Sample: PBMCs, taken at surgery. This TCR came from a female donor with early-stage non-small cell lung cancer. CDR3 amino acids: CASSLAGQGYGYTF. CDR3 nucleotides: TGTGCCAGCAGTTTAGCGGGACAGGGCTATGGCTACACCTTC.